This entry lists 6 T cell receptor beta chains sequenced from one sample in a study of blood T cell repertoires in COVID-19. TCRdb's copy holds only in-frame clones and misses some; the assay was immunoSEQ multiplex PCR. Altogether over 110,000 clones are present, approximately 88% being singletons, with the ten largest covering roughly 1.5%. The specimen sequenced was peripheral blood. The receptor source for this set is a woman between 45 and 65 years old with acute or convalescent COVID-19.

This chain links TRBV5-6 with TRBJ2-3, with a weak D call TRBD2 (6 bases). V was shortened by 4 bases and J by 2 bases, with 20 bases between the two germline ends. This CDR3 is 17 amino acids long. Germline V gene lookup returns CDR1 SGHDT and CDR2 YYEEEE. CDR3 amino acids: CASSQPRGGVVTDTQYF. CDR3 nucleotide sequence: TGTGCCAGCAGCCAACCAAGGGGCGGGGTTGTCACAGATACGCAGTATTTT.

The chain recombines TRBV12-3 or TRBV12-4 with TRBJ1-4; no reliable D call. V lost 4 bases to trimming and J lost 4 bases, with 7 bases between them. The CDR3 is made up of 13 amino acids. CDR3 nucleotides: TGTGCCAGCAGTTCTAACGATAATGAAAAACTGTTTTTT. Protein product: CASSSNDNEKLFF.

In DNA form, the CDR3 reads TGTGCCAGCAGCTTTCCGGGACAGGGATTTGGCTACACCTTC. Residues: CASSFPGQGFGYTF. V usage is TRBV7-9 and J usage is TRBJ1-2, with 9 bases aligning to TRBD1. This CDR3 region has 14 residues. J was trimmed by 7 bases and V by 3 bases; bases with no gene match: 6. The germline V gene encodes CDR1 SEHNR and CDR2 FQNEAQ (reference sequence).

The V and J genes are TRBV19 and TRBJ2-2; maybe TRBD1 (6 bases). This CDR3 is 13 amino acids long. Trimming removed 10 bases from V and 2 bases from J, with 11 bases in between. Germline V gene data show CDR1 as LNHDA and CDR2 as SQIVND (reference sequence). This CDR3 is CATRGLNTGELFF. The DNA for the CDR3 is TGTGCCACAAGGGGGTTAAACACCGGGGAGCTGTTTTTT.

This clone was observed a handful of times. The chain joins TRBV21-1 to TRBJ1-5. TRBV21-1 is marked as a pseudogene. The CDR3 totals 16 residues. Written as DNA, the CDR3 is TGTGCCAGCAGCAAAGGCGAACGAGGGCGCAATCAGCCCCAGCATTTT. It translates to CASSKGERGRNQPQHF.

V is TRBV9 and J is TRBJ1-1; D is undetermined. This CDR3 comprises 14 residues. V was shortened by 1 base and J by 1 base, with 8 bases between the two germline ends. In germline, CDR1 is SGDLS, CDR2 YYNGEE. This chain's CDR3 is CASSVTRENTEAFF. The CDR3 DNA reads TGTGCCAGCAGCGTAACGCGGGAGAACACTGAAGCTTTCTTT.